This T cell receptor beta chain was identified in a study of T cells expressing NK-cell markers. Study overall: The authors sequenced eight donors, of whom seven were HCMV-seropositive and one was seronegative.

Study-wide findings and caveats: Whether expanded NKG2C+ T cell clones were HCMV-specific remained unclear. Of the CD8+ T cell pool in six donors, about 1.0-7.0% was accounted for by dominant NKG2C+ clonotypes. The same clonotypes also predominated in the CD3+CD56-NKG2C+ fraction of four donors.

The CDR3 sequence is 17 residues long. Details on this clonotype: Its target is unknown.

TCRdb re-called the 5' RACE reads and shows each CDR3 protein once, DNA omitted. This specimen shows some 460,000 distinct CDR3 sequences; the ten leading clones hold about 1.5%. The gene calls are TRBV12-3 or TRBV12-4 and TRBJ2-3; TCRdb proposes TRBD2, but this gene call is untestable without DNA. The material sequenced was blood T cells: a sorted CD56 or NKG2C T cell subset, CD4+ or CD8+ T cells, or bulk PBMC T cells (not recorded which). The sequence was obtained from a woman aged 45-65 years in good health. CDR3 loop: CASSLALSAGALDTQYF.